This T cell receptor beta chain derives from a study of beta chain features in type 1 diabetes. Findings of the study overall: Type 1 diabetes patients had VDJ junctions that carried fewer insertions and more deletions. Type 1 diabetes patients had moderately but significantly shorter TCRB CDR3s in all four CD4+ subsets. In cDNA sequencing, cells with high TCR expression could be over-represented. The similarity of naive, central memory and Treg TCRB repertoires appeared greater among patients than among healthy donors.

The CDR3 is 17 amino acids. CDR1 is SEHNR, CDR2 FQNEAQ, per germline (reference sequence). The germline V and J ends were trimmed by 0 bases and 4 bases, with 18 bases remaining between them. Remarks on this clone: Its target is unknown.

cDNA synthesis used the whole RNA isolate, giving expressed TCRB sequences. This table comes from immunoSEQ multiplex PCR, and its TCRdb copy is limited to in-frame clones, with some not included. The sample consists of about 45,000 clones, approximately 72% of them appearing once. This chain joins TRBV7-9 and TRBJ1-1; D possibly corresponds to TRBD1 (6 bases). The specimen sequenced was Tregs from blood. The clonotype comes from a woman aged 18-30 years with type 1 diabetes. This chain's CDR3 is CASSLALRGPQGTEAFF. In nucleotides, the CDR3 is TGTGCCAGCAGCTTAGCGCTCAGGGGCCCTCAGGGCACTGAAGCTTTCTTT. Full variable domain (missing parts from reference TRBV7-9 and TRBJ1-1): DTGVSQNPRHKITKRGQNVTFRCDPISEHNRLYWYRQTLGQGPEFLTYFQNEAQLEKSRLLSDRFSAERPKGSFSTLEIQRTEQGDSAMYLCASSLALRGPQGTEAFFGQGTRLTVV.